This T cell receptor beta chain was recovered during a study of post-analysis software for immune sequencing data. Concerning this clonotype: Its cognate antigen is unknown.

The germline gives CDR1 MNHNY, CDR2 SVGAGI (reference sequence). Trimming took off 2 bases at V and 6 bases at J, with 11 bases between the two ends. This CDR3 comprises 14 residues. The study, taken as a whole, reports: Samples from one preparation batch, clustered by F measure, grouped strongly together. Higher frequency in patients than in controls was seen for five TRBV segments, with TRBV5-6, TRBV5-1 and TRBV20-1 among them.

TCR beta libraries were prepared from cDNA with unique molecular identifiers. TCRdb recomputed calls from the PCR reads with MiXCR, one row per CDR3 protein. The data show about 500,000 distinct CDR3 sequences, nearly 45% seen once. V is TRBV6-6 and J is TRBJ2-1; D gene ambiguous. Sequencing was carried out using blood. This clonotype originated in a girl aged 10-17 years with multiple sclerosis. The CDR3 DNA is TGTGCCAGCAGTTACGTCCTAGACTTCAATGAGCAGTTCTTC. Its translation: CASSYVLDFNEQFF.